One sample yielded the 25 T cell receptor beta chains listed below, sequenced in a study of shared clonotypes between healthy human individuals. Assay: immunoSEQ multiplex PCR; the TCRdb copy retains only in-frame clones and omits some. The repertoire holds 2 million to 2.5 million clones, with roughly 93% as singletons. The sample was naive CD4+ T cells from PBMCs. Documented subset: CD45RA+ positively selected. Every receptor here comes from a man aged 18 to 35 in good health. Some clones in this sample may be carry-over from other donors' samples.

The CDR3 sequence: CASSLMGQYNEQFF. DNA for the CDR3: TGTGCCAGCAGCTTAATGGGACAGTACAATGAGCAGTTCTTC. The chain uses TRBV7-6 and TRBJ2-1; 7 bases agree with TRBD1. Germline V lookup: CDR1 SGHVS, CDR2 FNYEAQ. CDR3 length: 14 amino acids. V lost 2 bases, J lost 4 bases, and 2 bases stayed unmatched.

The chain uses TRBV4-1 and TRBJ2-2; a possible D gene is TRBD2 (6 bases). The germline CDR1 and CDR2 sequences are MGHRA and YSYEKL. Trimming took 1 base from V and 7 from J, leaving 13 bases between them. This CDR3 contains 15 residues. This CDR3 is CASSQVGGRGGELFF. DNA for the CDR3: TGCGCCAGCAGCCAAGTCGGGGGACGCGGCGGGGAGCTGTTTTTT.

V usage is TRBV7-2 and J usage is TRBJ1-2; no firm D call. Germline V gene data show CDR1 as SGHTA and CDR2 as FQGNSA. This CDR3 is 17 amino acids long. Trimming removed 1 base at V and 5 bases at J, with 20 bases between. The CDR3 sequence is CASSLVGSPVSSYGYTF. CDR3 nucleotide sequence: TGTGCCAGCAGCTTAGTGGGTTCTCCCGTGAGTTCATATGGCTACACCTTC.

Here the CDR3 reads CASRPQGATNEKLFF. The CDR3 region has the DNA TGTGCCAGCAGACCCCAGGGAGCAACTAATGAAAAACTGTTTTTT. The rearrangement links TRBV28 to TRBJ1-4, with D tentatively TRBD1 (5 bases). This CDR3 region has 15 residues. In germline, CDR1 is MDHEN, CDR2 SYDVKM. V was cut by 6 bases and J by 0 bases, with 11 bases left in between.

The sample holds one count of this clone. The CDR3 loop is CSVAEQGRVGNTIYF. The DNA for the CDR3 is TGCAGCGTCGCAGAACAGGGTAGGGTAGGAAACACCATATATTTT. This chain connects TRBV29-1 to TRBJ1-3; a weak D match, TRBD1 (6 bases). Deletions cut 6 bases from V and 4 bases from J, with 19 bases between. The germline V gene encodes CDR1 SQVTM and CDR2 ANQGSEA. The CDR3 extends over 15 amino acids.

In its sample, this clone was seen once. V is TRBV14 and J is TRBJ2-6; D unresolved. Germline CDR1 and CDR2: SGHDN and FVKESK. This CDR3 is 17 amino acids long. Deletions cut 2 bases from V and 3 bases from J, with 14 bases between. DNA for the CDR3: TGTGCCAGCAGCCAACGGGCCATCCAGGTTGGGGCCAACGTCCTGACTTTC. Encoded protein: CASSQRAIQVGANVLTF.

The chain combines TRBV28 with TRBJ1-4, with a weak D call TRBD1 (5 bases). The germline V and J ends were trimmed by 0 bases and 10 bases, with 6 bases remaining between them. The CDR3 consists of 12 residues. CDR1 MDHEN and CDR2 SYDVKM come from the germline V gene. CDR3 sequence reads: CASSLWGRKLFF. The CDR3 DNA sequence: TGTGCCAGCAGTTTATGGGGGCGAAAACTGTTTTTT.

V usage is TRBV6-5 and J usage is TRBJ2-7; TRBD1 matches 10 bases. The CDR3 sequence is 14 residues long. V trimming: 5 bases; J trimming: 6 bases; junction bases outside the gene matches: 7. CDR1 and CDR2 from the germline V gene are MNHEY and SVGAGI. CDR3 nucleotides: TGTGCCAGCAGTCCGGGACAGGGGTTCTCCGAGCAGTACTTC. It yields the protein CASSPGQGFSEQYF.

The DNA for the CDR3 is TGCGCCAGCAGTGTACAGGACTTCACAGATACGCAGTATTTT. This encodes CASSVQDFTDTQYF. The chain couples TRBV10-1 to TRBJ2-3; either TRBD1 or TRBD2 may fit D (5 bases each). CDR3 length equals 14 residues. Trimming stripped 4 bases from V and 2 bases from J, with 10 bases between. Germline loops: CDR1 WNHNN, CDR2 SYGVQD (reference sequence).

The V call is TRBV19, the J call TRBJ1-4; D gene unclear. The CDR3 sequence is 15 residues long. The germline V gene has CDR1 LNHDA and CDR2 SQIVND (reference sequence). V was cut by 3 bases and J by 4 bases, with 12 bases left in between. The CDR3 DNA is TGTGCCAGTAGTATCTTGGCAGAAGATAATGAAAAACTGTTTTTT. This translates into CASSILAEDNEKLFF.

DNA for the CDR3: TGTGCCAGCAGCCTACTAGCGGGAGGGCCAACAGATACGCAGTATTTT. Translation gives CASSLLAGGPTDTQYF. The chain carries TRBV7-3 and TRBJ2-3, with TRBD2 matching 13 bases. This CDR3 has 16 amino acids. Trimming removed 5 bases from V and 3 bases from J; junction bases left unmatched: 5. CDR1 is SGHTA and CDR2 is FQGTGA in the germline V gene.

The rearrangement joins TRBV7-8 to TRBJ2-5; D may be TRBD2 (6 bases). This CDR3 is built from 15 residues. V was cut by 1 base and J by 5 bases, with 14 bases left in between. Germline V gene sequence: CDR1 SGHVS, CDR2 FQNEAQ. CDR3 sequence: CASSLVGGIWETQYF. DNA for the CDR3: TGTGCCAGCAGCTTAGTCGGAGGGATCTGGGAGACCCAGTACTTC.

The chain has TRBV5-1 and TRBJ1-4, with D possibly matching TRBD1 (6 bases). Germline V gene data show CDR1 as SGHRS and CDR2 as YFSETQ. V was shortened by 4 bases and J by 4 bases, with 14 bases between the two germline ends. This CDR3 region has 15 residues. The DNA for the CDR3 is TGCGCCAGCAGCCCGGATAGACAGGTTAATGAAAAACTGTTTTTT. This gives the protein CASSPDRQVNEKLFF.

This clone came up once. The chain combines TRBV11-2 with TRBJ2-7, with 10 bases identical to TRBD2. Germline loops: CDR1 SGHAT, CDR2 FQNNGV. V gave up 5 bases and J gave up 1 base; unmatched junction bases: 11. This CDR3 region has 17 residues. Here the CDR3 reads CASSKLTSGSFSYEQYF. The CDR3 DNA reads as TGTGCCAGCAGCAAACTGACTAGCGGGTCGTTTTCCTACGAGCAGTACTTC.

The V and J genes are TRBV4-2 and TRBJ2-5; D is uncertain. This CDR3 has 15 residues. The V gene's germline CDR1 is LGHNA and CDR2 YNFKEQ. The germline V and J ends were trimmed by 0 bases and 4 bases, with 12 bases remaining between them. The CDR3 reads CASSQDLSRRETQYF. The CDR3 DNA reads TGTGCCAGCAGCCAAGATTTGTCGAGACGAGAGACCCAGTACTTC.

The J gene is TRBJ2-1, the V gene TRBV2; 12 positions agree with TRBD2. From germline, CDR1 is SNHLY and CDR2 FYNNEI. This CDR3 contains 16 residues. Unmatched junction bases numbered 17, after V lost 6 bases and J lost 14 bases. The CDR3 loop is CASSLTSGSVTPREFF. CDR3 DNA: TGTGCCAGCAGCCTGACTAGCGGGAGTGTCACCCCGAGGGAGTTCTTC.

Of note for this clone: This sample also contains other DNA sequences that code for the same CDR3. The genes are TRBV9 and TRBJ2-7, with 9 bases fitting TRBD2. Germline V gives CDR1 SGDLS, CDR2 YYNGEE. This CDR3 region has 16 residues. V lost 0 bases to trimming and J lost 1 base; unmatched junction nucleotides: 5. CDR3 amino acids: CASSVGLAGPSYEQYF. In DNA form, the CDR3 reads TGTGCCAGCAGCGTAGGCCTAGCGGGACCTTCCTACGAGCAGTACTTC.

The chain couples TRBV28 to TRBJ1-1, with TRBD1 matching 7 bases. The CDR3 sequence is 16 residues long. V dropped 1 base and J dropped 5; count of bases not matched to a gene: 10. CDR1 and CDR2 from the germline V gene are MDHEN and SYDVKM. For the CDR3, the DNA is TGTGCCAGCAGTTTATCAGGGGGGCGCTTAAGTACTGAAGCTTTCTTT. This sequence encodes CASSLSGGRLSTEAFF. Combining the CDR3 with reference TRBV28 and TRBJ1-1 gives the whole variable domain DVKVTQSSRYLVKRTGEKVFLECVQDMDHENMFWYRQDPGLGLRLIYFSYDVKMKEKGDIPEGYSVSREKKERFSLILESASTNQTSMYLCASSLSGGRLSTEAFFGQGTRLTVV.

The chain couples TRBV10-3 to TRBJ2-7; D gene unclear. Trimming took off 0 bases at V and 5 bases at J, with 8 bases between the two ends. The germline V gene encodes CDR1 ENHRY and CDR2 SYGVKD. This CDR3 is 13 amino acids long. CDR3: CAISESGSHEQYF. Written as DNA, the CDR3 is TGTGCCATCAGTGAGTCCGGCAGTCACGAGCAGTACTTC.

The chain carries TRBV7-2 and TRBJ2-4; weak D call: TRBD2 (5 bases). CDR1 and CDR2 (germline): SGHTA, FQGNSA. The CDR3 runs 13 residues. The ends were cut back, 8 bases at V and 5 bases at J, with 13 bases in the middle. The CDR3 here is CASGVARENIQYF. The CDR3 coding sequence is TGTGCCAGCGGGGTCGCGCGGGAAAACATTCAGTACTTC. The full variable domain, rest sourced from reference TRBV7-2 and TRBJ2-4, is GAGVSQSPSNKVTEKGKDVELRCDPISGHTALYWYRQSLGQGLEFLIYFQGNSAPDKSGLPSDRFSAERTGGSVSTLTIQRTQQEDSAVYLCASGVARENIQYFGAGTRLSVL.

Only one count was recorded for this clone. V is TRBV10-3 and J is TRBJ2-5; TRBD1 might be the D (5 bases). Per germline, CDR1 ENHRY and CDR2 SYGVKD. This CDR3 region has 15 residues. Deletions cut 2 bases from V and 6 bases from J, with 16 bases between. The CDR3 sequence is CAISEAGLASKTQYF. DNA of the CDR3: TGTGCCATCAGTGAGGCAGGGCTCGCCTCGAAGACCCAGTACTTC.

V is TRBV9 and J is TRBJ2-1; D may be TRBD2 (6 bases). The germline V gene has CDR1 SGDLS and CDR2 YYNGEE. This CDR3 is built from 14 residues. With 4 bases removed from V and 4 bases from J, the gap between germline ends came to 12 bases. The CDR3 spells CASSRIAEYNEQFF. Here the CDR3 DNA reads TGTGCCAGCAGCCGAATAGCGGAATACAATGAGCAGTTCTTC.

The rearrangement uses TRBV5-4 and TRBJ2-7; 11 nucleotides line up with TRBD1. Trimming at V came to 4 bases and at J to 4 bases, leaving 16 bases not matched to a gene. The CDR3 totals 18 residues. The V gene's germline CDR1 is SGHNT and CDR2 YYREEE (reference sequence). In DNA form, the CDR3 reads TGTGCCAGCAGCCCCGGGACAGGGGGGTCATTCTCGATTTACGAGCAGTACTTC. This codes for CASSPGTGGSFSIYEQYF.

The chain combines TRBV7-9 with TRBJ2-5; maybe TRBD2 (6 bases). The J call could be wrong; TRBJ2-7 is a better fit for the DNA end. This CDR3 spans 16 amino acids. Germline CDR1 and CDR2: SEHNR and FQNEAQ (reference sequence). The CDR3 bases are TGTGCCAGCAGCTCCGGCCTAGCGTTCGTAGCCTACGAGCAGTACTTC. Protein sequence: CASSSGLAFVAYEQYF.

J is TRBJ1-3 and V is TRBV19; 8 nucleotides agree with TRBD1. CDR1 and CDR2 (germline): LNHDA, SQIVND (reference sequence). The J segment lost 3 bases and the V segment lost 6 bases, leaving 4 bases of the junction unmatched. This CDR3 has 14 amino acids. CDR3 amino acids: CASRDRGSGNTIYF. For the CDR3, the DNA is TGTGCCAGTAGAGACAGGGGCAGTGGAAACACCATATATTTT.